The T cell receptor (beta chain) described here comes from a study of shared clonotypes between healthy human individuals. The authors ran unsorted PBMC replicate PCRs on around 320 ng DNA, about 30,000 T cell genomes. Repertoires were generated with immunoSEQ multiplex PCR, while TCRdb's copy carries only in-frame clones and drops some. The sample yields fewer than 550,000 clones, nearly 80% seen once. Points from the study as a whole: Genetic and exposure-history diversity was limited by the few donors.

A remark on this clone: Its target is not known.

The CDR3 has 14 amino acids. Deletions cut 5 bases from V and 4 bases from J, with 14 bases between. Germline CDR1 reads SGHVS; CDR2 reads FNYEAQ. The V call is TRBV7-6, the J call TRBJ1-1, with D perhaps matching TRBD1 (5 bases). Sequenced sample: PBMCs. The source of this sequence is a woman in her thirties or forties in good health. Some clones in this sample may be carry-over from other donors' samples. The CDR3 DNA is TGTGCCAGCAGCGCCCGTCGGGGGGGCACTGAAGCTTTCTTT. This translates into CASSARRGGTEAFF.